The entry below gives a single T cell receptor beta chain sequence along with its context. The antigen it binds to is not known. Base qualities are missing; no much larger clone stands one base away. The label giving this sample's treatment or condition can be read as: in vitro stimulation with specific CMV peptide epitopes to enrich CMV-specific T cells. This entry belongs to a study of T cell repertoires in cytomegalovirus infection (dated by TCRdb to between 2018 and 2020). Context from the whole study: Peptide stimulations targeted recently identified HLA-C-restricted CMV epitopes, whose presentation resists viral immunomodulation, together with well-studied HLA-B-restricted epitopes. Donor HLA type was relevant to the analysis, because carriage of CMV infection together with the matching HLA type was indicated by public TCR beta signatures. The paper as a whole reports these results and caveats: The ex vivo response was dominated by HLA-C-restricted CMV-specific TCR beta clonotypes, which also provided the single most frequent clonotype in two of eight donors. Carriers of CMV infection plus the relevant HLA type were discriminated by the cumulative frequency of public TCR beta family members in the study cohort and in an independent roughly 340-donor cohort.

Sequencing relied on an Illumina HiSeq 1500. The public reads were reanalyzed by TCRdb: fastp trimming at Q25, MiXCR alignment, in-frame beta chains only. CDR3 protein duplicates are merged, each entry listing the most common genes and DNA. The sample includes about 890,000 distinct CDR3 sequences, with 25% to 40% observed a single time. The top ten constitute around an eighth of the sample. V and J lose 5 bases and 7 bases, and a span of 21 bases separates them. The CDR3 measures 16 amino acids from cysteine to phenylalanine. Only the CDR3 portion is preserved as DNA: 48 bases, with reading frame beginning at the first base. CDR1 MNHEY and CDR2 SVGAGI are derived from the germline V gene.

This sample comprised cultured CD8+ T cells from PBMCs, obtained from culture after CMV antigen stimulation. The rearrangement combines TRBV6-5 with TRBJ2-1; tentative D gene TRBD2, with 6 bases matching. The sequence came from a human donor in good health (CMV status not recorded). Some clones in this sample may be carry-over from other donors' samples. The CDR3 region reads CASSPGRGVVPNEQFF. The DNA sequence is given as TGTGCCAGCAGTCCAGGGCGGGGAGTAGTCCCGAATGAGCAGTTCTTC.